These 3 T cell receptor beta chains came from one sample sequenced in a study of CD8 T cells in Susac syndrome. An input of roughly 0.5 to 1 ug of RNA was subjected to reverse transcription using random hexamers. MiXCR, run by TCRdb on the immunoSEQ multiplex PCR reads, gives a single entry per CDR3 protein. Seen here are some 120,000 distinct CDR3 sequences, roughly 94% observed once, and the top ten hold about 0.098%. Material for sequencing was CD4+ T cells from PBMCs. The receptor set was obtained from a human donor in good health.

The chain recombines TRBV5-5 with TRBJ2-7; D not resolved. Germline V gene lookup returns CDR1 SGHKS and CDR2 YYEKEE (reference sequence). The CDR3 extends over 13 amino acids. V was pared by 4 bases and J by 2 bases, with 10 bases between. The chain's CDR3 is CASSDLRTYEQYF. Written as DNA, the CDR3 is TGTGCCAGCAGCGATTTGAGGACCTACGAGCAGTACTTC.

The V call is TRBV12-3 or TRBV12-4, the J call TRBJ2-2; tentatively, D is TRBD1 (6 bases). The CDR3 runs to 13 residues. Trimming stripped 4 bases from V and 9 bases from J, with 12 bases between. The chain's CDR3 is CASSSQGPRELFF. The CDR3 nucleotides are TGTGCCAGCAGTTCCCAGGGGCCCCGGGAGCTGTTTTTT.

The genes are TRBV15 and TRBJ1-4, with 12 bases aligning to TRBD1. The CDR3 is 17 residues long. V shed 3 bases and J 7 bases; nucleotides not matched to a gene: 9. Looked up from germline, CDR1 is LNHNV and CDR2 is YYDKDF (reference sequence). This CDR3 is CATSRIGTGGRSEKLFF. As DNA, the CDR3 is TGTGCCACCAGCAGGATCGGGACAGGGGGCCGGTCTGAAAAACTGTTTTTT.